The 3 T cell receptor beta chains reported below all come from one sample, sequenced in a study of OX40 agonist ivuxolimab in advanced cancers. Profiling relied on immunoSEQ multiplex PCR, and the TCRdb table lists in-frame clones only, not all of them. The sample holds roughly 76,000 clones, roughly nine tenths seen once. Source: CD4+ or CD8+ T cells sorted from blood, taken in a trial of the OX40 agonist ivuxolimab. Receptor source: an adult with an advanced solid tumor such as melanoma, head and neck, liver or kidney cancer.

The rearrangement links TRBV10-3 to TRBJ1-2, with D hard to call. This CDR3 has 10 amino acids. Per germline, CDR1 ENHRY and CDR2 SYGVKD. Trimming shortened V by 8 bases and J by 3 bases, and 4 bases separated the two germline ends. CDR3 coding DNA: TGTGCCATCGGAGACTATGGCTACACCTTC. It translates to CAIGDYGYTF.

The rearrangement uses TRBV29-1 and TRBJ2-2; D gene uncertain. CDR1 is SQVTM, CDR2 ANQGSEA, per germline. V lost 7 bases, J lost 0 bases, and 15 bases lay in between. This CDR3 is 15 amino acids long. CDR3 nucleotides: TGCAGCGCCACCATGCCCAATACGAACACCGGGGAGCTGTTTTTT. It yields the protein CSATMPNTNTGELFF.

This chain links TRBV6-5 with TRBJ2-3; D unresolved. The V gene lost 6 bases and the J gene lost 7 bases, with 8 bases spanning the gap. Germline-derived CDR1 and CDR2 are MNHEY and SVGAGI. The CDR3 has 11 amino acids. Here the CDR3 reads CASSSLNTQYF. CDR3 in DNA: TGTGCCAGCAGCTCACTTAATACGCAGTATTTT.